This T cell receptor beta chain was sequenced during a study of cytomegalovirus exposure and HLA in healthy donors. At the level of the study: Earlier, fewer than 140 million unique TCR beta sequences were recovered from about 200 million T cells by an analysis. The study, taken as a whole, reports: As confirmed in vitro, three CMV-associated chains were specific for CMV antigens. TCR beta V- and J-gene trimming was later associated with a missense DCLRE1C variant. There were fewer than 200 TCR beta chains listed as cytomegalovirus-associated.

A remark on this clone: The antigen is undetermined.

The germline V gene has CDR1 GTSNPN and CDR2 SVGIG (reference sequence). This CDR3 comprises 17 residues. With V trimmed by 1 base and J by 6 bases, 11 bases remained unmatched. PCR primers comprised 60 Vbeta and 13 Jbeta primers. Assay used: immunoSEQ multiplex PCR; TCRdb lists only in-frame clones, some missing. Among some 140,000 clones, about 61% were seen once, and the ten largest hold 2% to 3%. This sequence joins TRBV30 and TRBJ1-6; 8 bases fit TRBD1. Sequencing was done on a sample of PBMCs. The receptor was isolated from a middle-aged woman in good health and CMV-seronegative. The CDR3 DNA reads TGTGCCTGGAGTGGGGACAGGCCGAGTCCTATTAATTCACCCCTCCACTTT. This codes for CAWSGDRPSPINSPLHF.